The 27 T cell receptor beta chains below come from one sample, sequenced in a study of post-analysis software for immune sequencing data. These receptors have no known antigen. Prepared libraries of TCR beta cDNA carried unique molecular identifiers. TCRdb re-called the PCR reads through MiXCR, storing one row per CDR3 protein. This sample has 700,000 to 800,000 distinct CDR3 sequences; less than 35% occur once, and the top ten carry under 0.7%. Whole-study findings and limits: A few TRBV segments occurring more often in patients than controls included TRBV5-6, TRBV5-1 and TRBV20-1.

The sample consisted of blood. These receptors all come from a girl aged 5-17 years with multiple sclerosis.

The chain combines TRBV14 with TRBJ1-2; D remains ambiguous. Trimming pared 3 bases from V and 0 bases from J, leaving 8 bases between. The V gene's germline CDR1 is SGHDN and CDR2 FVKESK. The CDR3 is 14 residues long. The CDR3, as DNA: TGTGCCAGCAGCCACCCAGATACTAACTATGGCTACACCTTC. Protein product: CASSHPDTNYGYTF.

The V call is TRBV20-1, the J call TRBJ1-1, with D unresolved. CDR1 DFQATT and CDR2 SNEGSKA come from the germline V gene (reference sequence). Trimming stripped 0 bases from V and 3 bases from J, with 5 bases between. The CDR3 totals 12 residues. The CDR3 protein is CSARDPDTEAFF. CDR3 coding DNA: TGCAGTGCTAGAGACCCGGACACTGAAGCTTTCTTT.

Only a few counts were recorded for this clonotype. The chain carries TRBV5-1 and TRBJ1-6, with TRBD1 matching 10 bases. The ends lost 4 bases at V and 8 bases at J; junction bases unmatched: 9. The germline gives CDR1 SGHRS, CDR2 YFSETQ. There are 16 residues in the CDR3. The CDR3 sequence: CASSGGDRGIHSPLHF. The CDR3 DNA reads TGCGCCAGCAGCGGCGGGGACAGGGGTATTCATTCACCCCTCCACTTT.

The chain joins TRBV7-2 to TRBJ2-5, with D perhaps matching TRBD2 (6 bases). From germline, CDR1 is SGHTA and CDR2 FQGNSA. The CDR3 loop spans 12 amino acids. V lost 10 bases to trimming and J lost 4 bases, with 13 bases between them. In DNA form, the CDR3 reads TGTGCCACCACCCCGGGGGTAGAGACCCAGTACTTC. Its translation: CATTPGVETQYF.

V usage is TRBV11-2 and J usage is TRBJ2-2; 7 bases are a match to TRBD1. Germline-derived CDR1 and CDR2 are SGHAT and FQNNGV. The CDR3 has 16 amino acids. J was trimmed by 3 bases and V by 3 bases; bases with no gene match: 7. This chain's CDR3 is CASSLLGTEYTGELFF. The CDR3 nucleotides read TGTGCCAGCAGCTTGCTTGGGACAGAATACACCGGGGAGCTGTTTTTT.

This chain links TRBV5-1 with TRBJ2-2, with 7 bases lining up with TRBD1. The trim removed 4 bases at V and 3 bases at J, leaving 9 bases unmatched. This CDR3 spans 16 amino acids. Germline V CDR1 and CDR2: SGHRS, YFSETQ. CDR3 nucleotides: TGCGCCAGCAGCCGACAGGGTACTCATGACACCGGGGAGCTGTTTTTT. Protein sequence: CASSRQGTHDTGELFF.

This clonotype was seen more than once but under ten times. The V gene is TRBV9, the J gene TRBJ1-5, with no clear D. Per germline, CDR1 SGDLS and CDR2 YYNGEE. The CDR3 has 17 residues. Between the trimmed V and J ends, which lost 0 bases and 0 bases, there was a span of 13 bases. CDR3 coding DNA: TGTGCCAGCAGCGTAGGCTCGTCACCCAATAGCAATCAGCCCCAGCATTTT. Residues: CASSVGSSPNSNQPQHF.

This clonotype occurred a few times. The chain joins TRBV5-1 to TRBJ2-3; the D gene is possibly TRBD2 (6 bases). This CDR3 region has 13 residues. V was clipped by 5 bases and J by 2 bases, with 9 bases between them. The germline gives CDR1 SGHRS, CDR2 YFSETQ. The CDR3 spells CASRGLITDTQYF. The CDR3 region has the DNA TGCGCCAGCAGGGGACTGATCACAGATACGCAGTATTTT.

This clonotype showed up just a few times. The rearrangement joins TRBV28 to TRBJ2-3; 8 bases match TRBD1. This CDR3 has 16 amino acids. Trimming cost V 5 bases and J 1 base; bases outside gene matches: 8. The germline gives CDR1 MDHEN, CDR2 SYDVKM. CDR3 sequence: CASSLTQGAGTDTQYF. CDR3 in DNA: TGTGCCAGCAGTCTAACTCAGGGGGCGGGCACAGATACGCAGTATTTT.

V gene TRBV27 combines with J gene TRBJ2-5; 12 positions match TRBD2. This CDR3 spans 17 amino acids. Germline-derived CDR1 and CDR2 are MNHEY and SMNVEV (reference sequence). The ends lost 5 bases at V and 5 bases at J; junction bases unmatched: 12. In nucleotides, the CDR3 is TGTGCCAGCAGTCCGGGGCCGGGACTAGCGGGCGTGGAGACCCAGTACTTC. Protein: CASSPGPGLAGVETQYF.

This clonotype has a handful of counts. The chain recombines TRBV6-2 or TRBV6-3 with TRBJ1-2; weak D call: TRBD1 (6 bases). The V end was cut by 10 bases, the J end by 2 bases, with 17 bases between. Germline V CDR1 and CDR2: MNHEY, SVGEGT. The CDR3 runs to 14 residues. The CDR3 DNA reads TGTGCCACCCGTGAGTGGACAGAGAACTATGGCTACACCTTC. Its translation is CATREWTENYGYTF.

The gene calls are TRBV20-1 and TRBJ1-5; a possible D gene is TRBD1 (6 bases). CDR3 length equals 14 residues. Germline V CDR1 and CDR2: DFQATT, SNEGSKA (reference sequence). Trimming shortened V by 7 bases and J by 4 bases, and 17 bases separated the two germline ends. In DNA, the CDR3 is TGCAGTGTTAGGGATTATAGGGGGAATCAGCCCCAGCATTTT. This translates into CSVRDYRGNQPQHF.

This clonotype was observed a handful of times. An end of the junction differs from the germline gene, which may be a read error. The chain has TRBV7-7 and TRBJ1-4; D is possibly TRBD1 (6 bases). Per the germline V gene, CDR1 is SSHAT and CDR2 is FNYEAQ (reference sequence). The CDR3 length is 15 residues. The CDR3 region is CASSSGVNTNEKLFF. CDR3 sequence (DNA): TGTGCTAGCAGCTCAGGGGTGAACACTAATGAAAAACTGTTTTTT.

The chain recombines TRBV2 with TRBJ1-6; no definite D call. Germline V CDR1 and CDR2: SNHLY, FYNNEI. The CDR3 contains 15 residues. Trimming took off 4 bases at V and 0 bases at J, with 7 bases between the two ends. The CDR3 nucleotides read TGTGCCAGCAGTGCGGCGAGCTCCTATAATTCACCCCTCCACTTT. This gives the protein CASSAASSYNSPLHF.

This clonotype was detected a few times. V usage is TRBV5-6 and J usage is TRBJ2-5; D call uncertain. Trimming took off 2 bases at V and 5 bases at J, with 16 bases between the two ends. In germline, CDR1 is SGHDT, CDR2 YYEEEE. This CDR3 has 15 amino acids. The CDR3 sequence is CASSFGPPPAETQYF. In DNA, the CDR3 is TGTGCCAGCAGCTTTGGCCCCCCGCCCGCGGAGACCCAGTACTTC.

This sequence joins TRBV2 and TRBJ2-5, with a weak D call TRBD2 (6 bases). The closer fit of TRBJ2-1 to the DNA end suggests the J call may be wrong. Germline loops: CDR1 SNHLY, CDR2 FYNNEI. The CDR3 extends over 15 amino acids. The CDR3 sequence is CASSEREWNQETQFF. CDR3 bases: TGTGCCAGCAGTGAGCGGGAATGGAACCAAGAGACCCAGTTCTTC.

This clonotype was found once. Given a much more abundant clone one base away, this may be a read error. The gene calls are TRBV29-1 and TRBJ1-5; possibly TRBD1 for D (6 bases). The CDR3 contains 12 residues. The V gene's germline CDR1 is SQVTM and CDR2 ANQGSEA. Trimming pared 7 bases from V and 3 bases from J, leaving 10 bases between. Here the CDR3 reads CSGGQHNQPQHF. In DNA form, the CDR3 reads TGCAGCGGAGGACAGCACAATCAGCCCCAGCATTTT.

The chain couples TRBV10-2 to TRBJ2-1, with TRBD2 identical over 10 bases. Germline CDR1 reads WSHSY; CDR2 reads SAAADI. This CDR3 is 16 amino acids long. With 3 bases clipped from V and 7 bases from J, the junction kept 9 bases outside the gene matches. Here the CDR3 reads CASSDTAGGLRNEQFF. The CDR3 DNA sequence: TGCGCCAGCAGTGATACAGCGGGAGGGTTACGAAATGAGCAGTTCTTC.

In its sample, this clonotype was seen a few times. V and J are TRBV12-3 or TRBV12-4 and TRBJ2-7, with unresolved D. V lost 5 bases, J lost 2 bases, and 16 bases lay in between. This CDR3 is built from 15 residues. The CDR3, as DNA: TGTGCCAGCAGTCAAAAGCAGGCTAAAGCCTACGAGCAGTACTTC. Residues: CASSQKQAKAYEQYF.

The sample holds a few counts of this clonotype. V is TRBV5-1 and J is TRBJ2-7, with 8 positions matching TRBD1. CDR1 SGHRS and CDR2 YFSETQ come from the germline V gene. Germline trimming cut 0 bases from V and 3 bases from J; bases unmatched to any gene: 2. The CDR3 spans 14 residues. The CDR3 here is CASSLGGTGYEQYF. CDR3 nucleotide sequence: TGCGCCAGCAGCTTGGGCGGGACAGGCTACGAGCAGTACTTC.

This clonotype appeared a few times. This chain connects TRBV11-3 to TRBJ2-7, with D possibly TRBD2 on 6 matching bases. CDR1 is SGHNT, CDR2 YENEEA, per germline. Trimming cost V 3 bases and J 3 bases, with 12 bases left between them. This CDR3 contains 14 residues. CDR3 sequence (DNA): TGTGCCAGCAGCTTGGAAGGGGAGGACTACGAGCAGTACTTC. Amino acids: CASSLEGEDYEQYF.

This clonotype was detected only a few times. The V call is TRBV12-5, the J call TRBJ1-5; 8 bases agree with TRBD1. Germline lookup yields CDR1 LGHNT and CDR2 FRNRAP. The trim removed 9 bases at V and 2 bases at J, leaving 9 bases unmatched. CDR3 length: 15 amino acids. CDR3 DNA sequence: TGTGCTAGGGGGCCGCAGGGGGCTTGCAATCAGCCCCAGCATTTT. It specifies CARGPQGACNQPQHF.

V is TRBV3-1 and J is TRBJ1-2, with D unclear. CDR1 and CDR2 (germline): LGHDT, YNNKEL (reference sequence). V was shortened by 3 bases and J by 7 bases, with 12 bases between the two germline ends. The CDR3 consists of 13 residues. The CDR3, as DNA: TGTGCCAGCAGCCACCTAACCTCGGTTGGCTACACCTTC. Translating gives CASSHLTSVGYTF.

This sequence joins TRBV29-1 and TRBJ1-1, with TRBD1 as a possible D gene (5 bases). Germline V CDR1 and CDR2: SQVTM, ANQGSEA. V lost 2 bases to trimming and J lost 6 bases, with 19 bases between them. The CDR3 has 15 amino acids. The CDR3 DNA follows: TGCAGCGTTGAAAAGGGGACTTCCTGGGAGGCTGAAGCTTTCTTT. This codes for CSVEKGTSWEAEAFF.

This clonotype showed up just a few times. The V and J genes are TRBV4-2 and TRBJ1-4; 7 positions match TRBD1. The junction had 7 bases not matched to a gene; V was cut back by 0 bases and J by 3 bases. Germline V CDR1 and CDR2: LGHNA, YNFKEQ. The CDR3 has 17 amino acids. CDR3 coding DNA: TGTGCCAGCAGCCAAGATGGGGAGGGGGCAGCTAATGAAAAACTGTTTTTT. Its protein is CASSQDGEGAANEKLFF.

The rearrangement joins TRBV12-3 or TRBV12-4 to TRBJ1-5; a weak D match, TRBD1 (5 bases). Trimming shortened V by 3 bases and J by 7 bases, and 10 bases separated the two germline ends. The CDR3 covers 13 residues. For the CDR3, the DNA is TGTGCCAGCAGTTTCAGACAGCGGCAGCCCCAGCATTTT. It is translated as CASSFRQRQPQHF.

The chain carries TRBV7-8 and TRBJ2-7; 7 bases are shared with TRBD1. The J call may be faulty, since TRBJ2-5 better matches the DNA end. From germline, CDR1 is SGHVS and CDR2 FQNEAQ. The CDR3 length is 16 residues. CDR3 sequence: CASSLDETGLGETQYF. CDR3 sequence (DNA): TGTGCCAGCAGCTTAGACGAGACAGGGCTCGGGGAGACCCAGTACTTC.